These 6 T cell receptor beta chains were all obtained from the same sample, sequenced in a study of cytomegalovirus exposure and HLA in healthy donors. The PCR ran on 60 Vbeta and 13 Jbeta primers. Data came from immunoSEQ multiplex PCR; TCRdb stores just in-frame clones and leaves some out. The table lists about 88,000 clones, just under 70% of them singletons, with roughly 2.6% in the top ten. The sample comprised PBMCs. These receptors all stem from a man over 45 in good health and CMV-seronegative.

This chain connects TRBV27 to TRBJ1-6, with D perhaps TRBD1 (5 bases). Germline CDR1 reads MNHEY; CDR2 reads SMNVEV (reference sequence). CDR3 length: 16 residues. With 6 bases removed from V and 8 bases from J, the gap between germline ends came to 20 bases. The CDR3 reads CASRRYRTTSDSPLHF. The CDR3 bases are TGTGCCAGCAGACGGTACAGGACAACTTCGGATTCACCCCTCCACTTT.

This rearrangement joins TRBV27 to TRBJ2-5; D unclear. CDR1 is MNHEY and CDR2 is SMNVEV in the germline V gene (reference sequence). The V end lost 8 bases, the J end lost 5 bases, and 15 bases lay between the germline ends. The CDR3 loop spans 13 amino acids. The CDR3 loop reads CASGSYWQETQYF. CDR3 bases: TGTGCCAGCGGTTCGTATTGGCAGGAGACCCAGTACTTC.

The V call is TRBV4-3, the J call TRBJ2-7; 9 bases map to TRBD1. CDR1 is LGHNA, CDR2 YSLEER, per germline. The CDR3 is 17 residues long. V lost 0 bases to trimming and J lost 2 bases; unmatched junction nucleotides: 8. The CDR3 coding sequence is TGCGCCAGCAGCCAAGATCAGGCGGACAGGGGAGCCTACGAGCAGTACTTC. This gives the protein CASSQDQADRGAYEQYF.

This sequence joins TRBV7-8 and TRBJ2-2, with 7 bases aligning to TRBD1. Germline assignment: CDR1 SGHVS and CDR2 FQNEAQ. The CDR3 runs 17 residues. The junction had 9 bases not matched to a gene; V was cut back by 1 base and J by 4 bases. Here the CDR3 DNA reads TGTGCCAGCAGCTTAGTATTGCCAGGGGGTTTCACCGGGGAGCTGTTTTTT. Translating gives CASSLVLPGGFTGELFF.

The J gene is TRBJ1-5, the V gene TRBV4-1, with 7 nucleotides matching TRBD1. The length of the CDR3 is 16 residues. The J segment lost 0 bases and the V segment lost 4 bases, leaving 6 bases of the junction unmatched. Germline CDR1 MGHRA, CDR2 YSYEKL. CDR3: CASSRGTEYSNQPQHF. CDR3 sequence (DNA): TGCGCCAGCAGCCGAGGGACAGAGTATAGCAATCAGCCCCAGCATTTT.

In DNA form, the CDR3 reads TGTGCCAGCATGGGACAGGGGGGACAGCCCCAGCATTTT. The encoded protein is CASMGQGGQPQHF. The chain employs TRBV2 and TRBJ1-5, with TRBD1 identical over 11 bases. CDR1 SNHLY and CDR2 FYNNEI come from the germline V gene. This CDR3 has 13 amino acids. Trimming cost V 7 bases and J 7 bases; bases outside gene matches: 3.